These 10 T cell receptor beta chains originate from one sample sequenced in a study of T cells in localized non-small cell lung cancer (dated by TCRdb to the early 2020s). Library method: the immunoSEQ multiplex PCR assay. Drawn from immuneACCESS, this table holds only the in-frame rearrangements with V and J called that TCRdb kept. Clones are partly lost; checked studies trace under half to an unresolved V gene and leave the rest unexplained. The sample records around 23,000 clones, roughly 87% of which are singletons. Together, the top ten hold 25% to 30% of the sample. The sequencing here drew on peripheral blood mononuclear cells, taken before any cancer treatment. These receptors were taken from a male donor older than 55 with stage II lung adenocarcinoma.

The chain employs TRBV4-2 and TRBJ2-7; D not resolved. V was shortened by 4 bases and J by 0 bases, with 10 bases between the two germline ends. CDR1 and CDR2 from the germline V gene are LGHNA and YNFKEQ. This CDR3 comprises 14 residues. The CDR3 coding sequence is TGTGCCAGCAGCCGGCAGGAGTCCTCCTACGAGCAGTACTTC. Its protein product is CASSRQESSYEQYF.

By share, this clone counts as medium-sized. The chain links TRBV18 to TRBJ1-5; no definite D call. The length of the CDR3 is 12 residues. Germline loops: CDR1 KGHSH, CDR2 LQKENI. Deletions cut 6 bases from V and 3 bases from J, with 6 bases between. DNA for the CDR3: TGTGCCAGCTCGCCAGACAATCAGCCCCAGCATTTT. Residues: CASSPDNQPQHF.

The chain carries TRBV6-1 and TRBJ2-3; D possibly matches TRBD1 or TRBD2 (6 bases each). Germline V gives CDR1 MNHNS, CDR2 SASEGT. V was cut by 1 base and J by 0 bases, with 26 bases left in between. CDR3 length: 21 residues. The CDR3 coding sequence is TGTGCCAGCAGTGAAGAAATCAGTTGGATGGGGGCGGGACGTAGCACAGATACGCAGTATTTT. Its translation: CASSEEISWMGAGRSTDTQYF.

J is TRBJ1-2 and V is TRBV28; tentatively, D is TRBD1 (5 bases). There are 11 residues in the CDR3. Trimming pared 8 bases from V and 2 bases from J, leaving 6 bases between. Germline V gene data show CDR1 as MDHEN and CDR2 as SYDVKM. CDR3 bases: TGTGCCAGCGGGGCGAACTATGGCTACACCTTC. It yields the protein CASGANYGYTF.

The chain uses TRBV28 and TRBJ2-6, with D maybe TRBD1 (6 bases). The length of the CDR3 is 17 residues. Deletions cut 8 bases from V and 1 base from J, with 18 bases between. The V gene's germline CDR1 is MDHEN and CDR2 SYDVKM. DNA for the CDR3: TGTGCCAGCGGAATACTACAGGGAATGTCTGGGGCCAACGTCCTGACTTTC. Its protein product is CASGILQGMSGANVLTF.

The V gene is TRBV27, the J gene TRBJ2-1, with D possibly being TRBD2 (5 bases). This CDR3 spans 12 amino acids. V was cut by 5 bases and J by 8 bases, with 10 bases left in between. Germline V gene lookup returns CDR1 MNHEY and CDR2 SMNVEV (reference sequence). The CDR3 loop reads CASSDYWDEQFF. The CDR3 nucleotides read TGTGCCAGCAGTGACTACTGGGATGAGCAGTTCTTC.

This clone was observed a few times. The rearrangement uses TRBV10-3 and TRBJ2-3, with D uncertain. Germline CDR1 reads ENHRY; CDR2 reads SYGVKD. V lost 5 bases and J lost 4, with 10 bases in between. CDR3 length: 13 residues. The CDR3 loop reads CAISFSASDTQYF. Here the CDR3 DNA reads TGTGCCATCAGTTTTTCGGCCTCAGATACGCAGTATTTT.

CDR3 sequence (DNA): TGCGCCAGCAGCTGGGGGACAGTGAACACCGGGGAGCTGTTTTTT. It yields the protein CASSWGTVNTGELFF. The V and J genes are TRBV5-1 and TRBJ2-2; 7 bases line up with TRBD1. CDR3 length: 15 residues. CDR1 and CDR2 (germline): SGHRS, YFSETQ. V gave up 3 bases and J gave up 1 base; unmatched junction bases: 3.

In DNA, the CDR3 is TGTGCCAGCAGTTTATCATGGACAGGGGGCTCACCCCTCCACTTT. Its translation is CASSLSWTGGSPLHF. This chain links TRBV27 with TRBJ1-6; 11 bases match TRBD1. This CDR3 spans 15 amino acids. With 0 bases clipped from V and 10 bases from J, the junction kept 2 bases outside the gene matches. Germline V gene sequence: CDR1 MNHEY, CDR2 SMNVEV (reference sequence).

The V call is TRBV29-1, the J call TRBJ2-1; D is unresolved. Germline lookup yields CDR1 SQVTM and CDR2 ANQGSEA. The CDR3 has 13 amino acids. The V end lost 7 bases, the J end lost 2 bases, and 12 bases lay between the germline ends. CDR3 nucleotide sequence: TGCAGCGCCAAACCGTGGGCCTACAATGAGCAGTTCTTC. It yields the protein CSAKPWAYNEQFF.